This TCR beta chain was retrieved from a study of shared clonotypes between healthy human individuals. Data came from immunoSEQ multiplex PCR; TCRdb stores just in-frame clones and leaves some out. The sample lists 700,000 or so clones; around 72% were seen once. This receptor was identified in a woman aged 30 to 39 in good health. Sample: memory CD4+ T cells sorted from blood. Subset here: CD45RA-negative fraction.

The chain's CDR3 is CASSLGYEQYF. Here the CDR3 DNA reads TGTGCCAGCAGCTTGGGTTACGAGCAGTACTTC. The chain links TRBV5-4 to TRBJ2-7; D is undetermined. The germline V and J ends were trimmed by 0 bases and 4 bases, with 2 bases remaining between them. CDR1 and CDR2 from the germline V gene are SGHNT and YYREEE (reference sequence). The CDR3 loop spans 11 amino acids. The full variable domain, with the rest looked up from reference TRBV5-4 and TRBJ2-7, is ETGVTQSPTHLIKTRGQQVTLRCSSQSGHNTVSWYQQALGQGPQFIFQYYREEENGRGNFPPRFSGLQFPNYSSELNVNALELDDSALYLCASSLGYEQYFGPGTRLTVT.